This T cell receptor (beta chain) was obtained from a study of T cell changes during pregnancy in multiple sclerosis. Assay: immunoSEQ multiplex PCR; the TCRdb copy retains only in-frame clones and omits some. The profile shows 50,000 to 65,000 clones, 90% to 95% of them singletons. The input for sequencing was CD8+ T cells from peripheral blood mononuclear cells, taken in the second trimester of pregnancy. The clonotype originates from a female donor with multiple sclerosis, enrolled in a pregnancy study.

The CDR3 loop reads CASSIGIGANQPQHF. The CDR3 nucleotides read TGTGCCAGTAGTATCGGTATTGGGGCGAATCAGCCCCAGCATTTT. The genes are TRBV19 and TRBJ1-5; TRBD1 is a possible D gene (5 bases). This CDR3 region has 15 residues. The V gene lost 3 bases and the J gene lost 4 bases, with 13 bases spanning the gap. Per germline, CDR1 LNHDA and CDR2 SQIVND (reference sequence).